The present entry profiles one T cell receptor beta chain with its context. In the original analysis: Amplification with reference gene primers provided the estimates of nucleated cell counts. Measured with immunoSEQ multiplex PCR; TCRdb has only the in-frame clones, and not every one. That table supplies the V and J calls and clone size; D and trimming were determined from the DNA. The sample includes 65,000 to 85,000 clones, 90% to 95% of them seen just once. The sample is drawn from a study of blood T cell repertoires in COVID-19. Across the study: Samples came from the United States, Italy and Spain, spanning acute and convalescent COVID-19.

The CDR3 has 14 amino acids. This receptor was taken from a human donor in a cohort sampled during active COVID-19. The specimen was peripheral blood. The chain is built from TRBV21-1 and TRBJ1-1. TRBV21-1 is given as a pseudogene. The CDR3 bases are TGTGCCAGCAGCAAAAATCGGACGGGGGGGAAAGCTTTCTTT. Its protein is CASSKNRTGGKAFF.